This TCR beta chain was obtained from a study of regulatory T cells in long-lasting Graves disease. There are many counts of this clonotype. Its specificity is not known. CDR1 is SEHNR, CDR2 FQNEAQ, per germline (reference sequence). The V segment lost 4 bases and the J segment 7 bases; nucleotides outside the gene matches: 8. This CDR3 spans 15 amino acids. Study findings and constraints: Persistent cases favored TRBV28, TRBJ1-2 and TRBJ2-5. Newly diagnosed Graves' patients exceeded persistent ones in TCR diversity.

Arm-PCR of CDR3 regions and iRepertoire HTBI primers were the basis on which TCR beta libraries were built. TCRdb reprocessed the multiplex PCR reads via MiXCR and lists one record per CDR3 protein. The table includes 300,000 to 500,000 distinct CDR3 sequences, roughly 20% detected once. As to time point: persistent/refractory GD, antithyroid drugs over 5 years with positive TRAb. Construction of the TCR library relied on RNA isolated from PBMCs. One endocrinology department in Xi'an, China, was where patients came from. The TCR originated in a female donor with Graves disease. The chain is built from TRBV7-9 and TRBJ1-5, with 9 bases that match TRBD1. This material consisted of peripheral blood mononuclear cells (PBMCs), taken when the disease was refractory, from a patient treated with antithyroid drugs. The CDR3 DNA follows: TGTGCCAGCAGCTCCCAACAGGGGGCAGGACAGCCCCAGCATTTT. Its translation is CASSSQQGAGQPQHF.